The rows below give T cell receptor beta chains drawn from one sample of a study of Graves' ophthalmopathy and Graves' hyperthyroidism. Via MiXCR, TCRdb re-called the multiplex PCR reads, giving one row per CDR3 protein. The sample yields over a million distinct CDR3 sequences, 35% to 45% seen once. Sample: peripheral blood or thyroid tissue (not recorded which). The origin of the receptors is an adult man with Graves' hyperthyroidism. The CDR3 runs from the conserved cysteine through the conserved F or W.

V	J	CDR3
TRBV7-3	TRBJ2-7	CASSAAGTGGEQYF
TRBV10-3	TRBJ2-7	CASRPTQTYEQYF
TRBV5-1	TRBJ2-5	CASRSALVRSQETQYF
TRBV29-1	TRBJ2-7	CSATKPGELDYEQYF
TRBV29-1	TRBJ2-5	CSAAGVRAAEIGQGKSLQETQYF
TRBV25-1	TRBJ1-1	CASSPDQGMNTEAFF
TRBV25-1	TRBJ1-6	CASSEYNSPLHF
TRBV5-1	TRBJ1-1	CASYSGQTNTEAFF
TRBV2	TRBJ2-6	CASEREGTNVLTF
TRBV27	TRBJ2-5	CASSYRGIGQETQYF